This entry describes one TCR beta chain. Its antigen target is currently unknown. Nothing much larger sits one base from this clone, and base qualities are not available. A distance of 14 bases separates the germline ends of V and J, which lose 4 bases and 4 bases respectively. Spanning cysteine to phenylalanine, the CDR3 consists of 14 amino acids. CDR3 DNA only is kept here, 42 bases in frame from base 1. Based on the germline V gene, the CDR1 and CDR2 sequences are SGHDT and YYEEEE. The sample belongs to a study of T cells in Graves' hyperthyroidism and ophthalmopathy (dated by TCRdb to between 2018 and 2021). The study in broad terms: Peripheral blood samples were taken at the time of initial diagnosis, prior to any treatment. An independent validation cohort of 18 to 20 hyperthyroidism patients and 17 patients who later progressed to ophthalmopathy tested prospective prediction of ophthalmopathy. For training and testing, the approximately 97 patients in the discovery cohort were randomly divided in a 7:3 ratio. Once sampling was done, hyperthyroidism patients were given methimazole at a starting dose of 30 mg daily, whereas ophthalmopathy patients were given high-dose intravenous methylprednisolone. To identify TCR V-J signatures that set the groups apart, the researchers used a discovery cohort of 100 patients, made up of under 50 with Graves' ophthalmopathy and approximately 57 with stable Graves' hyperthyroidism. In addition, the study compared T-cell repertoires in thyroid tissue and in blood from five or six Graves' hyperthyroidism patients. The paper reports TCR Vbeta CDR3 sequencing of 135 peripheral blood samples: 40 to 45 ophthalmopathy, fewer than 85 hyperthyroidism and 17 progressor patients.

Stable Graves' hyperthyroidism was defined as the absence of progression to ophthalmopathy over 18 months of follow-up. Hyperthyroidism patients were aged 18 to 65 years and newly diagnosed, with disease duration of less than 2 months. Any patient with an uncontrolled infection, another autoimmune disease, pregnancy or lactation was excluded. Diagnoses were established on the basis of clinical symptoms, serum thyroxine and TRAb, thyroid ultrasound, and orbital computed tomography. PBMCs were separated from 7.5 to 10 ml of fresh peripheral blood using Ficoll-Paque density gradient centrifugation. Trizol reagent was used to extract total RNA, and RNA quality was then checked on an Agilent 2100 Bioanalyzer. TCR beta CDR3 regions were amplified from RNA transcripts. A first-round RT-PCR of the TCR CDR3 used the HTBI primer set with the Qiagen OneStep RT-PCR kit. Libraries were constructed in a second round of multiplex PCR, after which size selection and purification were performed. Sequencing of the libraries was done on an Illumina HiSeq2000 using paired-end 100 bp reads. The source study handled its data this way. SOAPnuke was used to process the raw data, with reads discarded if the reads contained adapters or uncalled bases, had a mean Phred below 15, or lacked an exact constant-primer or identifier match. COPE v1.2.5 was used to merge high-quality paired reads, and clonotypes were defined as unique nucleotide sequences. MiTCR v1.1 was used to align clonotypes to the IMGT TRBV, TRBD and TRBJ reference segments. The analysis was restricted to V-J combinations with a frequency above 0.0001, which together covered approximately 99% of the repertoires. The TCS score was defined as the ratio of F50 (clonal expansion) to E x V (chaos), calculated using BLOSUM62-based TCRdist between CDR3 peptides within each V-J. Welch's t-statistics and random forest reduced 500 to 550 V-J features to some 14, which were used in a naive Bayes classifier (R e1071). Thyroid-blood repertoire similarity was quantified with the Morisita-Horn index. The public reads were quality trimmed at Q25 with fastp and then assembled into clones with MiXCR by TCRdb, keeping productive beta chains. Here each entry gathers all rows of one CDR3 protein and keeps the most common genes and DNA. The V and J calls here are based on TCRdb, not the publication. Recorded for this sample are about 840,000 distinct CDR3 sequences; over 35% of them occurred a single time. The top ten clonotypes cover roughly 8.3% of the sample.

The study at large found these results: Most expanded thyroid clonotypes (frequency above 0.001) were also found in blood, which suggests that blood repertoires may mirror thyroid immune responses. No statistical method was used to fix the sample size in advance, and group allocation was not hidden from the investigators. In cross-validation, a model built on a 13 V-J signature told ophthalmopathy apart from stable hyperthyroidism with just under 90% sensitivity and around 81% specificity, and in testing the same model reached 80%/75%. In validation, progression to ophthalmopathy was predicted by the model with 65% to 71% sensitivity and about 72% specificity, a median of 6.5 months before onset.

This clonotype was obtained from a man aged 18 to 30 with Graves' hyperthyroidism. Recombination linked TRBV5-6 to TRBJ1-1; the D gene is not confidently resolved. The sequenced sample was blood. The CDR3 amino acid sequence is: CASSPTRGGTEAFF. The sequenced DNA: TGTGCCAGCAGCCCCACCAGAGGAGGCACTGAAGCTTTCTTT.